A single T cell receptor (beta chain) is shown here with its context. This table comes from immunoSEQ multiplex PCR, and its TCRdb copy is limited to in-frame clones, with some not included. The table lists over 200,000 clones, less than 90% of them singletons, with 5.5% to 7.5% in the top ten. V was trimmed by 5 bases and J by 4 bases, leaving 23 bases between them. The CDR3 has 17 amino acids. Germline V gene sequence: CDR1 MNHEY, CDR2 SMNVEV (reference sequence). The source of the sample is a study of blood T cell repertoires in COVID-19. On the study more broadly: Italy, Spain and the United States were the sources of the convalescent and acute COVID-19 samples. T cells, B-cell-depleted T cells, or PBMCs provided the cDNA or gDNA that served as material.

Participants' own reports of clinical history determined their cohort assignment. Recovered Cohort 3 donors showed two negative PCRs, clearance, or symptom resolution. The V call is TRBV27, the J call TRBJ1-2; D may be TRBD1 (6 bases). The clonotype was recovered from a woman in her thirties or forties who had recovered from COVID-19. The sequencing sample was made of PBMCs or T cells enriched from blood (not recorded which). The CDR3 sequence is CASSTIPPYRAPYGYTF. The CDR3 coding sequence is TGTGCCAGCAGTACCATCCCCCCGTACAGGGCCCCCTATGGCTACACCTTC.